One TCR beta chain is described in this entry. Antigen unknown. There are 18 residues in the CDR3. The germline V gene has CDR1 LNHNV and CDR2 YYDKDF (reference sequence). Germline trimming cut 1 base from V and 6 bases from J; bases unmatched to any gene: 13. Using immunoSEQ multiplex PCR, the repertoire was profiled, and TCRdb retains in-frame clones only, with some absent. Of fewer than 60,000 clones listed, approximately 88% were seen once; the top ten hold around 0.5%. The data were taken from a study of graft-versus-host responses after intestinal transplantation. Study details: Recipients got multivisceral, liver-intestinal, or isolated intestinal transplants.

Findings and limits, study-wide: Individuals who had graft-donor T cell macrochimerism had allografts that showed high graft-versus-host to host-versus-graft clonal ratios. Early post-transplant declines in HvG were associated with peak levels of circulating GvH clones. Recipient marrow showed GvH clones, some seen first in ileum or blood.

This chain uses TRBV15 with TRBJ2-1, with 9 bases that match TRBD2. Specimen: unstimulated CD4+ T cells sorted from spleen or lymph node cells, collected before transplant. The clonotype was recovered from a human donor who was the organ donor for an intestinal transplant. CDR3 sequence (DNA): TGTGCCACCAGCAGAGGGATATTAGCGGGAGTCGGGGGCAATGAGCAGTTCTTC. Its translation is CATSRGILAGVGGNEQFF.